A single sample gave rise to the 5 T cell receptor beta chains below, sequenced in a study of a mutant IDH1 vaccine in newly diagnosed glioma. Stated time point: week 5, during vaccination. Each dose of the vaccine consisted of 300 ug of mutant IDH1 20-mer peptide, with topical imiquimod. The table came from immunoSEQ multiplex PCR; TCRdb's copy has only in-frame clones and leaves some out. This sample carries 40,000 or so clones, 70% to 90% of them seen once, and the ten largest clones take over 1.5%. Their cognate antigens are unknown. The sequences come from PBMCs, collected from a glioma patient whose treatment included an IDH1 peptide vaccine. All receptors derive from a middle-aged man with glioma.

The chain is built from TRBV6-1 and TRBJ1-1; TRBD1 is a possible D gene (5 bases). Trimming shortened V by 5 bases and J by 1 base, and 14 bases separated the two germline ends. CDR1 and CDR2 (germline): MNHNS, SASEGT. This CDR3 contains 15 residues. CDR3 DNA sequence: TGTGCCAGCAGTAACTTCTTGGGGGGGAACACTGAAGCTTTCTTT. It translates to CASSNFLGGNTEAFF.

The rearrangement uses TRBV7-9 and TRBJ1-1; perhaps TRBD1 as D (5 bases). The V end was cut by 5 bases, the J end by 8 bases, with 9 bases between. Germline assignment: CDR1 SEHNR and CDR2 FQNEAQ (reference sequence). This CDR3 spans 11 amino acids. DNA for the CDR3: TGTGCCAGCAGCAGACAGAAAGAAGCTTTCTTT. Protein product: CASSRQKEAFF. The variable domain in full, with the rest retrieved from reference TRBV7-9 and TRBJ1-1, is DTGVSQNPRHKITKRGQNVTFRCDPISEHNRLYWYRQTLGQGPEFLTYFQNEAQLEKSRLLSDRFSAERPKGSFSTLEIQRTEQGDSAMYLCASSRQKEAFFGQGTRLTVV.

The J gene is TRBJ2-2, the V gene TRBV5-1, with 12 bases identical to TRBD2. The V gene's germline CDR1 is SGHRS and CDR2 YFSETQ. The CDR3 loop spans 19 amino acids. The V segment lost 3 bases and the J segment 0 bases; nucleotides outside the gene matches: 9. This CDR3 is CASSSTGTSGLANTGELFF. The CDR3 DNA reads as TGCGCCAGCAGCTCTACCGGGACTAGCGGGCTCGCGAACACCGGGGAGCTGTTTTTT. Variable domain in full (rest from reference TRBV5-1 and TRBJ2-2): KAGVTQTPRYLIKTRGQQVTLSCSPISGHRSVSWYQQTPGQGLQFLFEYFSETQRNKGNFPGRFSGRQFSNSRSEMNVSTLELGDSALYLCASSSTGTSGLANTGELFFGEGSRLTVL.

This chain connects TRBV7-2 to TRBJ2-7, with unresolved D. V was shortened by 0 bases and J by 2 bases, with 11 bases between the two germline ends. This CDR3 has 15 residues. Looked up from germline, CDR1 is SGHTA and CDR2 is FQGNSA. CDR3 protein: CASSLAVAAAYEQYF. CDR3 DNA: TGTGCCAGCAGCTTAGCGGTCGCAGCCGCCTACGAGCAGTACTTC.

The CDR3 DNA is TGTGCCAGCAGCTCTGGGCCTCTCAATGAGCAGTTCTTC. This translates into CASSSGPLNEQFF. The gene calls are TRBV5-5 and TRBJ2-1; D unresolved. The germline V gene encodes CDR1 SGHKS and CDR2 YYEKEE (reference sequence). This CDR3 has 13 residues. The V gene lost 3 bases and the J gene lost 6 bases, with 10 bases spanning the gap.